This TCR beta chain stems from a study of blood T cell repertoires in COVID-19. As for the study in general: COVID-19 samples collected from the United States, Italy and Spain covered acute and convalescent phases. In each case, the material was cDNA or gDNA derived from T cells, B-cell-depleted T cells, or PBMCs.

As originally analysed: Amplification of reference gene primers was used by the study to estimate nucleated cell counts. The table came from immunoSEQ multiplex PCR; TCRdb's copy has only in-frame clones and leaves some out. V and J calls and clone size are given by that table; D and trimming were obtained from the DNA. The table has tens of thousands of clones, around four fifths seen once. The V gene's germline CDR1 is GTSNPN and CDR2 SVGIG (reference sequence). V was pared by 4 bases and J by 4 bases, with 7 bases between. The CDR3 is 11 residues long. The V call is TRBV30, the J call TRBJ1-1; D gene ambiguous. The sequenced material came from peripheral blood. The clonotype comes from a man between 45 and 60 years old with active COVID-19. CDR3 sequence reads: CAWTYLTEAFF. The CDR3 coding sequence is TGTGCCTGGACCTATCTCACTGAAGCTTTCTTT.